This record concerns one TCR beta chain sequence. The antigen is not known. The CDR3 loop spans 15 amino acids. The germline CDR1 and CDR2 sequences are SGHDN and FVKESK. V trimming: 4 bases; J trimming: 2 bases; junction bases outside the gene matches: 7. Patients were excluded for autoimmune disease history or systemic immunosuppression. Sequencing used immunoSEQ multiplex PCR; TCRdb keeps in-frame clones, though not all of them. The data contain some 80,000 clones, approximately 84% of them singletons. The data are from a study of OX40 agonist ivuxolimab in advanced cancers. Study as a whole: Administration of intravenous ivuxolimab to patients occurred every 2 weeks at 0.01 to 10 mg/kg. Broader study findings: Fewer expanded clones were found on average in CD4+ than in CD8+ T cells.

The receptor was isolated from an adult with an advanced solid tumor such as melanoma, head and neck, liver or kidney cancer. Specimen: CD4+ or CD8+ T cells sorted from blood, collected in a trial of the OX40 agonist ivuxolimab. J is TRBJ1-1 and V is TRBV14, with 7 bases aligning to TRBD1. The CDR3 reads CASSPRGFENTEAFF. The CDR3, as DNA: TGTGCCAGCAGCCCCAGGGGGTTCGAAAACACTGAAGCTTTCTTT.